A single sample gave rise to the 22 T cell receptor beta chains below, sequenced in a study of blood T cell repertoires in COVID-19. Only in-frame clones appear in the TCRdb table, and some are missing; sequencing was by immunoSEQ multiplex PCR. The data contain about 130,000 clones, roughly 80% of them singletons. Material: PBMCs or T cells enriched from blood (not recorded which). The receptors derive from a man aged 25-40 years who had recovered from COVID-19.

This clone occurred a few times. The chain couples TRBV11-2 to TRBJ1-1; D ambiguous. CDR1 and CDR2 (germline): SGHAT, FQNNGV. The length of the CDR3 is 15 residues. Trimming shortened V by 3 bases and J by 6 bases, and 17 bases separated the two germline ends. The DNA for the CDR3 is TGTGCCAGCAGCTTCCGGGAATCGGCCCGCGCTGAAGCTTTCTTT. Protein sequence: CASSFRESARAEAFF.

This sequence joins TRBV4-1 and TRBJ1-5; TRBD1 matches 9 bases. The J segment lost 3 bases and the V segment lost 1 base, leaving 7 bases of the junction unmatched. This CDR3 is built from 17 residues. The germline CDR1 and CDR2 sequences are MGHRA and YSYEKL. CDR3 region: CASSQGPTGGVNQPQHF. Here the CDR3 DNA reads TGCGCCAGCAGCCAAGGCCCGACAGGGGGAGTCAATCAGCCCCAGCATTTT.

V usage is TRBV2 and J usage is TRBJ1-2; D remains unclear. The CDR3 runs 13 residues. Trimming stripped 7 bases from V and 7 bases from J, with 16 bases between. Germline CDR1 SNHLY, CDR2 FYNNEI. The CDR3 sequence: CASMADISSGYTF. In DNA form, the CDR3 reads TGTGCCAGCATGGCAGACATTTCTTCTGGCTACACCTTC.

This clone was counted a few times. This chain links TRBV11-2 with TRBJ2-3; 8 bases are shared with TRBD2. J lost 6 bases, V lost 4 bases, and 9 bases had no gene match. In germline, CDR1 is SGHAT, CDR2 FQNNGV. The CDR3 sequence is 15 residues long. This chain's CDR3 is CASSSWAGGSDTQYF. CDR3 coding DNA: TGTGCCAGCAGCTCCTGGGCGGGAGGATCGGATACGCAGTATTTT.

In DNA form, the CDR3 reads TGTGCCAGCAGCCACCCCGACAGAGACACTGAAGCTTTCTTT. Encoded protein: CASSHPDRDTEAFF. V usage is TRBV16 and J usage is TRBJ1-1; TRBD1 might be the D (5 bases). V lost 3 bases and J 3 bases, leaving 11 bases between the germline ends. The CDR3 is made up of 14 amino acids. In germline, CDR1 is KGHSY, CDR2 FQNENV. Drawing the rest from reference TRBV16 and TRBJ1-1, the complete variable domain is GEEVAQTPKHLVRGEGQKAKLYCAPIKGHSYVFWYQQVLKNEFKFLISFQNENVFDETGMPKERFSAKCLPNSPCSLEIQATKLEDSAVYFCASSHPDRDTEAFFGQGTRLTVV.

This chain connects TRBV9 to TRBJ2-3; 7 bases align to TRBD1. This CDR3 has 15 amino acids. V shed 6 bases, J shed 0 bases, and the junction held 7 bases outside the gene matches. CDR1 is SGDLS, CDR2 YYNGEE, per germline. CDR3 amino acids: CASNLQGISTDTQYF. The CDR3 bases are TGTGCCAGCAACCTACAGGGGATTAGCACAGATACGCAGTATTTT.

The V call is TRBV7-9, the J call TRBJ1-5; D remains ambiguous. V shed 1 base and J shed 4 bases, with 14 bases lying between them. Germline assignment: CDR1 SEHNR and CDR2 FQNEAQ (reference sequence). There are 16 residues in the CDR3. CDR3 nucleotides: TGTGCCAGCAGCTTAGGAGCGGGAAAGAAGAATCAGCCCCAGCATTTT. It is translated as CASSLGAGKKNQPQHF.

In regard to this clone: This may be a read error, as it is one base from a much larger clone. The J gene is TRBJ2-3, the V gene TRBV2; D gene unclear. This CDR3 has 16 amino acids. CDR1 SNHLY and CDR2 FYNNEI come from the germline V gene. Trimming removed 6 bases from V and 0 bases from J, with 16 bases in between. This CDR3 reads CASSRPTVTSTDTQYF. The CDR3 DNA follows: TGTGCCAGCAGCAGACCGACCGTGACTAGCACAGATACGCAGTATTTT.

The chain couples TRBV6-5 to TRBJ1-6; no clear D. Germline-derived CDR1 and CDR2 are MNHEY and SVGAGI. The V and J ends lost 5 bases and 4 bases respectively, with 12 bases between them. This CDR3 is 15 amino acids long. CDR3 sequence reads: CASSIRRVYNSPLHF. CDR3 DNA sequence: TGTGCCAGCAGTATCAGGCGGGTTTATAATTCACCCCTCCACTTT.

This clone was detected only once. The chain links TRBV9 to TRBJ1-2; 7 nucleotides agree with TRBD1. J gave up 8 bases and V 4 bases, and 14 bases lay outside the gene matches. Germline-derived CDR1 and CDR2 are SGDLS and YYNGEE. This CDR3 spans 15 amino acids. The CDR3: CASSPSGGGVFGYTF. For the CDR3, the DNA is TGTGCCAGCAGCCCAAGTGGAGGGGGCGTGTTCGGCTACACCTTC.

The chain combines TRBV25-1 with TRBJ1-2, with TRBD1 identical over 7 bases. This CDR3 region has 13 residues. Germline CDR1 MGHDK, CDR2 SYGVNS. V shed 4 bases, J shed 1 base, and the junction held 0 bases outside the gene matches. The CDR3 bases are TGTGCCAGCAGTGGACAGGGTAACTATGGCTACACCTTC. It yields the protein CASSGQGNYGYTF.

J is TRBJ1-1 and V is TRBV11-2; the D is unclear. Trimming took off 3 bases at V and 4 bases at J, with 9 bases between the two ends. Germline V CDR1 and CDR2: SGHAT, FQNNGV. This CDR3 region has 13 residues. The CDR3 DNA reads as TGTGCCAGCAGCTTCGGGGTACCCACTGAAGCTTTCTTT. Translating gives CASSFGVPTEAFF.

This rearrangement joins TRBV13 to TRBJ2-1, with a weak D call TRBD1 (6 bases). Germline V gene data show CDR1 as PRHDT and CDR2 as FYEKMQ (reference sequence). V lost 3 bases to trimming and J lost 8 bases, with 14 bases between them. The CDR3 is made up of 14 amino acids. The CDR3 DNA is TGTGCCAGCAGCTTGGGGGCCATGTCACATGAGCAGTTCTTC. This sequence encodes CASSLGAMSHEQFF.

The CDR3 region is CASSQVTLAGRSGANVLTF. In DNA form, the CDR3 reads TGCGCCAGCAGCCAAGTAACGCTAGCGGGGAGATCTGGGGCCAACGTCCTGACTTTC. The chain links TRBV4-1 to TRBJ2-6; 9 bases are shared with TRBD2. The CDR3 is 19 residues long. The V segment lost 1 base and the J segment 1 base; nucleotides outside the gene matches: 8. Germline V CDR1 and CDR2: MGHRA, YSYEKL.

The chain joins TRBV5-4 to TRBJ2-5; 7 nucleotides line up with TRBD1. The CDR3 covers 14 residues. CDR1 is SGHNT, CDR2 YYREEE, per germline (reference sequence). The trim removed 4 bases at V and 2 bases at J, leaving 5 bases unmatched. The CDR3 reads CASSVRDRQETQYF. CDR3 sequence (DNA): TGTGCCAGCAGCGTCCGGGACAGACAAGAGACCCAGTACTTC.

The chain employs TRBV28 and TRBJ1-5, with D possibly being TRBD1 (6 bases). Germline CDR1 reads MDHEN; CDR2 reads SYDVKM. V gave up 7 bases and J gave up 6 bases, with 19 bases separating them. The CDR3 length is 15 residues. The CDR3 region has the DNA TGTGCCAGCATCTCGTCGGGGGGGGCATTTCAGCCCCAGCATTTT. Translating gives CASISSGGAFQPQHF.

Here the CDR3 reads CASSYWGLTSDTQYF. The CDR3 DNA sequence: TGTGCCAGCAGTTACTGGGGCCTCACCTCAGATACGCAGTATTTT. V is TRBV6-2 or TRBV6-3 and J is TRBJ2-3, with a weak D call TRBD1 (5 bases). Germline V gene sequence: CDR1 MNHEY, CDR2 SVGEGT. Deletions cut 1 base from V and 4 bases from J, with 12 bases between. The CDR3 spans 15 residues.

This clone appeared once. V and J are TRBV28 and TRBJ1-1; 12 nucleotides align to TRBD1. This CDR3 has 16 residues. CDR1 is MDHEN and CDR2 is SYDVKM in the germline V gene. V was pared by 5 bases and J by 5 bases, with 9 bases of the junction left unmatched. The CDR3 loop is CASSPGQGAAGTEAFF. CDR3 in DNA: TGTGCCAGCAGTCCGGGACAGGGGGCAGCGGGTACTGAAGCTTTCTTT.

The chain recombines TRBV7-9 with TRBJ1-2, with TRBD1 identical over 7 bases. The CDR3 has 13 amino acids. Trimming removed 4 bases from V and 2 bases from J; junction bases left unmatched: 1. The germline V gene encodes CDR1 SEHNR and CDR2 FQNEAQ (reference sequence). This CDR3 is CASSWDSNYGYTF. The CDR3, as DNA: TGTGCCAGCAGCTGGGACAGCAACTATGGCTACACCTTC.

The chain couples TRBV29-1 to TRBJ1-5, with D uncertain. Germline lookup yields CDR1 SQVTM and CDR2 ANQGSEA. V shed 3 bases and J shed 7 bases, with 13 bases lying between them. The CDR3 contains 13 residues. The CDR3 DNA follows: TGCAGCGTTGAGGTCAGGACTGGGCAGCCCCAGCATTTT. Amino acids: CSVEVRTGQPQHF.

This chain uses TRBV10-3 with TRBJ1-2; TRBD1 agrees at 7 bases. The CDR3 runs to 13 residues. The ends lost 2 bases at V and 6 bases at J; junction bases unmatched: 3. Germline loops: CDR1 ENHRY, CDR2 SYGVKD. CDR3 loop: CAISEETGNGYTF. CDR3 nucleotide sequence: TGTGCCATCAGTGAGGAGACAGGGAATGGCTACACCTTC.

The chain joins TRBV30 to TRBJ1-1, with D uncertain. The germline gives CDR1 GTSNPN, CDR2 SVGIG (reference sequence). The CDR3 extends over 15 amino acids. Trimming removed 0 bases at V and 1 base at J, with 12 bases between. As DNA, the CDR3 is TGTGCCTGGAGTGTACGGGGAGGGAAGAACACTGAAGCTTTCTTT. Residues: CAWSVRGGKNTEAFF.